The TCR beta chain described here comes from a study of regulatory T cells. Whole-study findings and limits: In CD3G-deficient patients, conventional CD4+ T cells were enriched for hydrophobic CDR3 residues at positions 6 and 7.

Points on this clone: Its cognate antigen is unknown.

The PCR used 52 TRBV and 13 TRBJ primers. TCRdb's table, derived via immunoSEQ multiplex PCR, lists solely in-frame clones and lacks some. Of about 28,000 clones in the sample, about 90% were seen once. With V trimmed by 0 bases and J by 4 bases, 15 bases remained unmatched. The CDR3 length is 19 residues. The J gene is TRBJ2-1, the V gene TRBV5-7; 8 bases agree with TRBD2. TRBV5-7 is recorded as an ORF, its role being uncertain. This receptor was taken from a person between 18 and 35 years old with CD3G deficiency. Sequenced sample: conventional CD4+ T cells sorted from blood. In nucleotides, the CDR3 is TGTGCCAGCAGCTTGGCTGGCGAGCGGGAGACCCCCCTTTACAATGAGCAGTTCTTC. Translated, it gives CASSLAGERETPLYNEQFF.